The clone carrying this T cell receptor (beta chain) was seen more than once but under ten times. What it recognizes is unknown. Described time point: patch test 2, 6 weeks after DPC sensitization. Treatment indicated: therapeutic diphenylcyclopropenone sensitization with weekly scalp DPC. The data are from a study of human T cells and chemical hapten exposure. Findings and limits, study-wide: Counts of TCRs above 1 in 1000 frequency stayed unchanged with DPC sensitization. A positive correlation with patch test score was found for PT1 expanded TCR counts.

The CDR3 loop spans 13 amino acids. Trimming removed 7 bases at V and 3 bases at J, with 12 bases between. Germline V CDR1 and CDR2: MNHNS, SASEGT. TCRdb processed the RACE reads anew with MiXCR; each CDR3 protein has one entry. The sample contains 110,000 to 150,000 distinct CDR3 sequences, approximately 12% of which appear only once. The TCR originated in a woman aged 45-65 years with alopecia areata. Some clones in this sample may be carry-over from other donors' samples. This specimen consisted of whole blood, obtained in connection with sensitization to the hapten diphenylcyclopropenone (DPC). The chain recombines TRBV6-1 with TRBJ1-1, with TRBD1 as a possible D gene (5 bases). This CDR3 reads CASTRQLYTEAFF. The CDR3 DNA is TGTGCCAGCACCAGACAGCTCTACACTGAAGCTTTCTTT.